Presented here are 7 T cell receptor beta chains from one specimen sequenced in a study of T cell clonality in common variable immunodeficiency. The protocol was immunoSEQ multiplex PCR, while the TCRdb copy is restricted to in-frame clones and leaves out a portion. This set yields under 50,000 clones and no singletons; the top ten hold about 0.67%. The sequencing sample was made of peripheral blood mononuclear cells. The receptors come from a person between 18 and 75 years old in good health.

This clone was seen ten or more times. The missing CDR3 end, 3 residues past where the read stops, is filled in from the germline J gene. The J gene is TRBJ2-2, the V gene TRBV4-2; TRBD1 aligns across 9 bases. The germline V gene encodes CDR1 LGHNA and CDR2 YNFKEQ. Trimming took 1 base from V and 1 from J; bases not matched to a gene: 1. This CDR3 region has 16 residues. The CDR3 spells CASSQGTGENTGELFF. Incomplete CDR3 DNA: TGTGCCAGCAGCCAAGGGACAGGGGAGAACACCGGGGAG.

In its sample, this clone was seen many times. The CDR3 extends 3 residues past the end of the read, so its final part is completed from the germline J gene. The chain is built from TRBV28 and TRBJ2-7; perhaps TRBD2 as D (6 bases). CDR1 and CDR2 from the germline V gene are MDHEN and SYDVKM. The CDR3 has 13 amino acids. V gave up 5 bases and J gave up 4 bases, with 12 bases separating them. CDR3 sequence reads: CASSLPGGYEQYF. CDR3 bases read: TGTGCCAGCAGTCTCCCCGGGGGTTACGAG.

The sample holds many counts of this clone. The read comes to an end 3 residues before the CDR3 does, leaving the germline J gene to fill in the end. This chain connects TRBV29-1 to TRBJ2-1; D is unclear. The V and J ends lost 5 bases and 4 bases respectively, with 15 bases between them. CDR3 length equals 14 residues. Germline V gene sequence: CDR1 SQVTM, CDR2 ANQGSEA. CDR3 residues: CSVRSQAKYNEQFF. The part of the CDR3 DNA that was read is TGCAGCGTTCGGTCCCAGGCTAAGTACAATGAG.

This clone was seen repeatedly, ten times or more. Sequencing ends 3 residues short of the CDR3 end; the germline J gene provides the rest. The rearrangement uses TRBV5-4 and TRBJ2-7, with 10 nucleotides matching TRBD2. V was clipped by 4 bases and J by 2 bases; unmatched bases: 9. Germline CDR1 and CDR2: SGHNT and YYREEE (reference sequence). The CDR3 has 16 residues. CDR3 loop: CASSAPTSGATYEQYF. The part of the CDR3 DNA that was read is TGTGCCAGCAGCGCTCCAACTAGCGGGGCGACCTACGAG.

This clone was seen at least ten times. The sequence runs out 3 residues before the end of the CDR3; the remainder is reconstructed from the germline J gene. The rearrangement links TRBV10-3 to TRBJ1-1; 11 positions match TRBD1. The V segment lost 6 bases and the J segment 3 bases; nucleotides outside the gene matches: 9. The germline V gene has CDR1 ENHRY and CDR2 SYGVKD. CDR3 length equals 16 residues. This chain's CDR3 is CAIRRDRGGGDTEAFF. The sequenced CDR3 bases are TGTGCCATCAGAAGGGACAGGGGGGGTGGGGACACTGAA.

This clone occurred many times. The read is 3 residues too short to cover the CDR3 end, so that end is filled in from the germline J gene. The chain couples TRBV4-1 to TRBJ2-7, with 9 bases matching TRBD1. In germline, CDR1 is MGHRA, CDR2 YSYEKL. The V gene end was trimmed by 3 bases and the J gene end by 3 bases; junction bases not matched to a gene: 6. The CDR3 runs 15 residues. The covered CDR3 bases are TGCGCCAGCAGCCATCCGGGACAGGGCGTCTACGAG. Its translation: CASSHPGQGVYE. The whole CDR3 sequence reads CASSHPGQGVYEQYF.

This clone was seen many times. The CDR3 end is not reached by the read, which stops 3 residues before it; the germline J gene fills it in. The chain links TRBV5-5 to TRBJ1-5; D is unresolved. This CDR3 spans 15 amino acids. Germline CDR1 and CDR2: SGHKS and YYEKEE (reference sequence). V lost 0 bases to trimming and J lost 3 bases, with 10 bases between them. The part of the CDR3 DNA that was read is TGTGCCAGCAGCTTGGAGCGCGGTCTCAATCAGCCC. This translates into CASSLERGLNQP. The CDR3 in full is CASSLERGLNQPQHF.